Listed here are 3 T cell receptor beta chains from one sample, sequenced in a study of blood T cell repertoires in COVID-19. Sequencing used immunoSEQ multiplex PCR; TCRdb keeps in-frame clones, though not all of them. Of more than 90,000 clones in the sample, roughly 87% were seen once. The sequencing sample was made of peripheral blood. These receptor sequences come from a woman aged 55 to 70 with COVID-19, enrolled during active disease.

The chain carries TRBV6-2 or TRBV6-3 and TRBJ1-3, with D hard to call. The CDR3 contains 12 residues. The ends were cut back, 2 bases at V and 8 bases at J, with 7 bases in the middle. CDR1 is MNHEY and CDR2 is SVGEGT in the germline V gene. The CDR3 protein is CASSYPSDTIYF. The DNA of the CDR3 is TGTGCCAGCAGTTACCCCTCGGACACCATATATTTT.

J is TRBJ2-7 and V is TRBV7-8; a possible D gene is TRBD2 (5 bases). Germline loops: CDR1 SGHVS, CDR2 FQNEAQ. Trimming pared 4 bases from V and 4 bases from J, leaving 17 bases between. This CDR3 contains 15 residues. As DNA, the CDR3 is TGTGCCAGCAGCTCCCGGGGAGCGAAAGGGTACGAGCAGTACTTC. This codes for CASSSRGAKGYEQYF.

This clone appeared once. The gene calls are TRBV30 and TRBJ1-6; tentative D call: TRBD1 (5 bases). Trimming left V 0 bases short and J 6 bases short, with 12 bases between. Germline CDR1 is GTSNPN and CDR2 is SVGIG (reference sequence). This CDR3 spans 15 amino acids. CDR3 DNA: TGTGCCTGGAGTGTACCGGGACTGGCTAATTCACCCCTCCACTTT. Translated: CAWSVPGLANSPLHF.